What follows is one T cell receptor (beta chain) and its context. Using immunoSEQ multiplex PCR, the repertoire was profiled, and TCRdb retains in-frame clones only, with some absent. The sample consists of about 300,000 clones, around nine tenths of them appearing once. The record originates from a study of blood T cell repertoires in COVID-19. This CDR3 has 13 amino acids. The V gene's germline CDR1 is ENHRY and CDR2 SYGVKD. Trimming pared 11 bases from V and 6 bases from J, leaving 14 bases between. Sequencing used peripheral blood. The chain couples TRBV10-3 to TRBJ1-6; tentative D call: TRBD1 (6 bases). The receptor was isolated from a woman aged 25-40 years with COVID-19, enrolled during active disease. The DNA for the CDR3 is TGTGCCGCCGGGGGGACAATTAATTCACCCCTCCACTTT. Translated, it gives CAAGGTINSPLHF.